This TCR beta chain was captured in a study of blood T cell repertoires in COVID-19. This CDR3 is built from 13 residues. Between the trimmed V and J ends, which lost 3 bases and 4 bases, there was a span of 12 bases. Germline assignment: CDR1 SQVTM and CDR2 ANQGSEA. Assay: immunoSEQ multiplex PCR; the TCRdb copy retains only in-frame clones and omits some. The table shows roughly 110,000 clones, with roughly 80% occurring only once. The sample comprised peripheral blood. The chain links TRBV29-1 to TRBJ1-1, with D possibly being TRBD1 (5 bases). The source is a man between 70 and 80 years old with acute or convalescent COVID-19. CDR3 sequence: CSVDRVWGTEAFF. In nucleotides, the CDR3 is TGCAGCGTTGACAGGGTTTGGGGCACTGAAGCTTTCTTT. The whole variable domain, remainder taken from reference TRBV29-1 and TRBJ1-1, is SAVISQKPSRDICQRGTSLTIQCQVDSQVTMMFWYRQQPGQSLTLIATANQGSEATYESGFVIDKFPISRPNLTFSTLTVSNMSPEDSSIYLCSVDRVWGTEAFFGQGTRLTVV.